The rows below give T cell receptor beta chains drawn from one sample of a study of blood T cell repertoires in COVID-19. The repertoire was sequenced with immunoSEQ multiplex PCR; TCRdb's copy has only in-frame clones and lacks some. Here the sample spans around 20,000 clones, more than 70% being singletons. The sequencing sample was made of peripheral blood. The origin of the receptors is a man aged 35 to 55 with active COVID-19. Each CDR3 is given with its conserved first and last residue. A D gene is named only where the DNA matches it firmly. Clone sizes are given selectively: once, few, many, or a class where the clone is expanded.

j_call,d_call,clone_size,v_call,cdr3_nt,cdr3_aa
TRBJ1-1,-,-,TRBV6-5,TGTGCCAGCAGACCACGCGTCATGAACACTGAAGCTTTCTTT,CASRPRVMNTEAFF
TRBJ2-1,TRBD2,-,TRBV2,TGTGCCAGCAGTGCTTGGACTAGCGGCGTGAGGCGGAATGAGCAGTTCTTC,CASSAWTSGVRRNEQFF
TRBJ1-1,-,-,TRBV6-1,TGTGCCAGCAATGAACGCCGGGGGGTTTCGTCCGGGTGGACTGAAGCTTTCTTT,CASNERRGVSSGWTEAFF
TRBJ1-2,TRBD1,-,TRBV5-8,TGTGCCAGCAGCTCAAACAGGGGATGGGAAGCTAACTATGGCTACACCTTC,CASSSNRGWEANYGYTF
TRBJ2-1,-,-,TRBV7-9,TGTGCCAGCAGCTTAGGGGGAGGTGATGAGCAGTTCTTC,CASSLGGGDEQFF
TRBJ1-4,-,-,TRBV18,TGTGCCAGCTCCCCGGGTATCAGCGAAAAACTGTTTTTT,CASSPGISEKLFF
TRBJ1-6,TRBD1,-,TRBV2,TGTGCCAGCACTCGGACAGGGGGAGGGTATAATTCACCCCTCCACTTT,CASTRTGGGYNSPLHF
TRBJ1-3,-,few,TRBV4-1,TGCGCCAGCAGCGTGCGGGACGGCTCTGGAAACACCATATATTTT,CASSVRDGSGNTIYF
TRBJ1-1,-,-,TRBV27,TGTGCCAGCAGTCTCTCCAGGGTCTCTGAAGCTTTCTTT,CASSLSRVSEAFF
TRBJ2-7,TRBD2,once,TRBV29-1,TGCAGCGTGCGGACTAGCGGGAGTTCGTACGAGCAGTACTTC,CSVRTSGSSYEQYF
TRBJ1-5,-,-,TRBV6-2/TRBV6-3,TGTGCCAGCAGTTATGGGGCAGACGGGTCCGTCAATCAGCCCCAGCATTTT,CASSYGADGSVNQPQHF
TRBJ2-7,TRBD1,few,TRBV6-2/TRBV6-3,TGTGCCAGCAGTTCGACCGGGACAGGGATCCACGAGCAGTACTTC,CASSSTGTGIHEQYF
TRBJ2-7,TRBD2,-,TRBV5-4,TGTGCCAGCAGCTTGGGGATCGGGACTAGCGCCTACGAGCAGTACTTC,CASSLGIGTSAYEQYF
TRBJ2-6,TRBD1,-,TRBV23-1,TGCGCCAGCACAGGGCAGGGGGCTGGGGCCAACGTCCTGACTTTC,CASTGQGAGANVLTF
TRBJ1-2,TRBD1,-,TRBV4-1,TGCGCCAGCAGCCAATTGCCACAGGGGGCGATTGGCTACACCTTC,CASSQLPQGAIGYTF
TRBJ1-2,TRBD1,-,TRBV7-3,TGTGCCAGCAGCTTAATTCCAGGGGGTGGCTACACCTTC,CASSLIPGGGYTF
TRBJ2-7,TRBD1,-,TRBV5-6,TGTGCCAGCAGCCCAACGGGGACAGGGGCCGAGCAGTACTTC,CASSPTGTGAEQYF
TRBJ2-3,TRBD1,few,TRBV5-6,TGTGCCAGCAGCTACGACAGGGAAGATACGCAGTATTTT,CASSYDREDTQYF
TRBJ2-5,-,-,TRBV29-1,TGCAGCGTTGTTCACCGGGATGAGACCCAGTACTTC,CSVVHRDETQYF
TRBJ2-3,-,-,TRBV4-3,TGCGCCAGCAGCACCGGACTGGGGGATACGCAGTATTTT,CASSTGLGDTQYF
TRBJ2-2,-,once,TRBV5-4,TGTGCCAGCAGCTTGGCAGAGAACACCGGGGAGCTGTTTTTT,CASSLAENTGELFF
TRBJ2-7,TRBD1,-,TRBV5-1,TGCGCCAGCAGCTTGCGGACAGGGTCCTACGAGCAGTACTTC,CASSLRTGSYEQYF
TRBJ2-1,-,-,TRBV7-9,TGTGCCAGCAGCTTAGTGCGCGCGAGCTCCTACAATGAGCAGTTCTTC,CASSLVRASSYNEQFF
TRBJ2-4,-,-,TRBV3-1/TRBV3-2,TGTGCCAGCAGCCAAGATGCGCTCCCCCGAACTTTAGCCAAAAACATTCAGTACTTC,CASSQDALPRTLAKNIQYF
TRBJ1-1,-,-,TRBV5-4,TGTGCCAGCAGCTTGAGAGCAAACACTGAAGCTTTCTTT,CASSLRANTEAFF
TRBJ1-2,TRBD1,-,TRBV6-5,TGTGCCAGCAGTTACGTTAGGACAGGGGGCAGCTATGGCTACACCTTC,CASSYVRTGGSYGYTF
TRBJ2-1,TRBD2,-,TRBV7-2,TGTGCCAGCAGACCGGCTAGCGGGAGGGTCAATGAGCAGTTCTTC,CASRPASGRVNEQFF
TRBJ2-7,TRBD2,once,TRBV2,TGTGCCAGCAGTGCCCTACTAGCGGGAGGGTTCGAGCAGTACTTC,CASSALLAGGFEQYF
TRBJ2-1,TRBD2,-,TRBV19,TGTGCCAGTATGGGACTAGCGGGAAGGCAGTTCTTC,CASMGLAGRQFF
TRBJ2-3,-,-,TRBV11-3,TGTGCCAGCAGCTTAGGGAGGTTCACAGATACGCAGTATTTT,CASSLGRFTDTQYF
TRBJ2-1,-,-,TRBV7-8,TGTGCCAGCAGCTTCCCAGGGTTCGCGGATGAGTTCTACAATGAGCAGTTCTTC,CASSFPGFADEFYNEQFF
TRBJ2-1,-,-,TRBV5-8,TGTGCCAGCAGCCTTGGGGAGATACAGAATGAGCAGTTCTTC,CASSLGEIQNEQFF
TRBJ1-1,-,-,TRBV19,TGTGCCAGTAGTATTAAGTTGGGGGCCGGCACTGAAGCTTTCTTT,CASSIKLGAGTEAFF
TRBJ2-7,TRBD1,-,TRBV7-9,TGTGCCAGCAGCTTAGCGCCCGGGACAGGGTCAAACGAGCAGTACTTC,CASSLAPGTGSNEQYF
TRBJ2-2,TRBD2,-,TRBV7-9,TGTGCCAGCACCATTCAGGCTAGCGGGAGTGCCGGGGAGCTGTTTTTT,CASTIQASGSAGELFF
TRBJ2-5,TRBD2,-,TRBV6-6,TGTGCCAGCAGTTACGGGCCTAGCGGGGGGACCCAGTACTTC,CASSYGPSGGTQYF
TRBJ1-5,-,few,TRBV25-1,TGTGCCAGTCCCAGGGTCGGCAATCAGCCCCAGCATTTT,CASPRVGNQPQHF
TRBJ2-1,-,few,TRBV27,TGTGCCAGCAGCGACAGGAGCTCCTACAATGAGCAGTTCTTC,CASSDRSSYNEQFF
TRBJ1-5,-,-,TRBV6-1,TGTGCCAGCAGTGAAGCGCTTCGGGGGGGCAAAAATCAGCCCCAGCATTTT,CASSEALRGGKNQPQHF
TRBJ2-7,TRBD1,few,TRBV10-1,TGCGCCAGCAGTGTGGGACAGGGGTACGAGCAGTACTTC,CASSVGQGYEQYF
TRBJ1-2,TRBD1,-,TRBV7-9,TGTGCCAGCAGCTTGTGGACAGGCGTCGCCTACTATGGCTACACCTTC,CASSLWTGVAYYGYTF
TRBJ2-7,TRBD2,-,TRBV5-6,TGTGCCAGCAGCTTGGACTGGCGGGAGGACTCCTACGAGCAGTACTTC,CASSLDWREDSYEQYF
TRBJ1-2,TRBD1,-,TRBV19,TGTGCCAGTAGTATACCCCGGACAGGGTCGAGGTATGGCTACACCTTC,CASSIPRTGSRYGYTF
TRBJ2-1,TRBD2,-,TRBV27,TGTGCCAGCAGTGTAATAGCGGGGGGTCGTTCCTACAATGAGCAGTTCTTC,CASSVIAGGRSYNEQFF
TRBJ1-6,-,-,TRBV7-2,TGTGCCAGCAGCTTAGCTGGGCAGGGTGCTTCACCCCTCCACTTT,CASSLAGQGASPLHF
TRBJ1-2,-,-,TRBV28,TGTGCCAGCAGTTTATTTTCTGGGGCTGCTAACTATGGCTACACCTTC,CASSLFSGAANYGYTF
TRBJ2-3,TRBD2,-,TRBV2,TGTGCCGTAGGGATAGCGGGATCCATTGGCACAGATACGCAGTATTTT,CAVGIAGSIGTDTQYF
TRBJ1-5,-,once,TRBV4-3,TGCGCCAGCAGCCAAGATAGGGGTTGGGGCAGTCAGCCCCAGCATTTT,CASSQDRGWGSQPQHF
TRBJ1-4,TRBD1,-,TRBV4-1,TGCGCCAGCAGCAGACAGGGGGCGTTAGGCGAAAAACTGTTTTTT,CASSRQGALGEKLFF
TRBJ2-6,-,-,TRBV18,TGTGCCAGCTCACCCGTCAATACAGGGAGCGGGGCCAACGTCCTGACTTTC,CASSPVNTGSGANVLTF